Presented here are 24 T cell receptor beta chains from one specimen sequenced in a study of T cells in Graves' hyperthyroidism and ophthalmopathy. Amplification yielded TCR beta CDR3 regions, with RNA transcripts as the source. HTBI primers were used for first-round RT-PCR of the TCR CDR3. Each CDR3 protein is one row after TCRdb ran MiXCR on the multiplex PCR reads. The sample shows around 420,000 distinct CDR3 sequences, 15% to 18% of them seen only once. The sample comprised blood. Receptors originate from a woman between 18 and 29 years old with Graves' hyperthyroidism.

At least ten counts were recorded for this clonotype. The chain combines TRBV7-2 with TRBJ2-1; TRBD2 aligns across 8 bases. This CDR3 is built from 15 residues. V dropped 5 bases and J dropped 5; count of bases not matched to a gene: 8. Germline CDR1 and CDR2: SGHTA and FQGNSA. The CDR3 nucleotides read TGTGCCAGCAGCCCCCCCGGGACTAGGGACAATGAGCAGTTCTTC. It is translated as CASSPPGTRDNEQFF.

This clonotype was detected many times. This chain links TRBV20-1 with TRBJ1-1; D gene uncertain. The CDR3 consists of 12 residues. Germline lookup yields CDR1 DFQATT and CDR2 SNEGSKA (reference sequence). Trimming removed 3 bases at V and 0 bases at J, with 5 bases between. The CDR3 reads CSASLLNTEAFF. CDR3 in DNA: TGCAGTGCTAGCCTCCTGAACACTGAAGCTTTCTTT.

There are many counts of this clonotype. The V call is TRBV27, the J call TRBJ1-6; D is undetermined. Trimming removed 5 bases from V and 11 bases from J, with 13 bases in between. The CDR3 sequence is 13 residues long. Germline V gene data show CDR1 as MNHEY and CDR2 as SMNVEV (reference sequence). Here the CDR3 reads CASSNVEGTPLHF. CDR3 DNA: TGTGCCAGCAGTAACGTGGAAGGGACACCCCTCCACTTT.

This clonotype was seen a few times. This chain joins TRBV7-9 and TRBJ2-2; D unresolved. The CDR3 loop spans 19 amino acids. The germline CDR1 and CDR2 sequences are SEHNR and FQNEAQ (reference sequence). V lost 5 bases and J lost 0, with 22 bases in between. CDR3 nucleotides: TGTGCCAGCAGCCCTCCCATAGACACCCCGGCCCCGAACACCGGGGAGCTGTTTTTT. Translated, it gives CASSPPIDTPAPNTGELFF.

The V and J genes are TRBV19 and TRBJ2-1, with TRBD2 matching over 10 bases. Trimming cost V 5 bases and J 9 bases; bases outside gene matches: 7. Germline V gives CDR1 LNHDA, CDR2 SQIVND (reference sequence). This CDR3 region has 14 residues. The CDR3 nucleotides read TGTGCCAGTAGTCCCAGCGGGAGGGCGAGTGAGCAGTTCTTC. Its translation: CASSPSGRASEQFF.

This clonotype showed up many times. The chain is built from TRBV2 and TRBJ2-3; the D is unclear. This CDR3 has 15 amino acids. V gave up 2 bases and J gave up 1 base, with 10 bases separating them. Germline V gives CDR1 SNHLY, CDR2 FYNNEI. CDR3 nucleotides: TGTGCCAGCAGTGAACAACCGGCAGGCACAGATACGCAGTATTTT. Protein: CASSEQPAGTDTQYF.

This clonotype turned up a few times. This chain joins TRBV7-9 and TRBJ2-6; D may be TRBD1 (6 bases). The V gene lost 3 bases and the J gene lost 2 bases, with 17 bases spanning the gap. The germline gives CDR1 SEHNR, CDR2 FQNEAQ (reference sequence). This CDR3 spans 18 amino acids. CDR3 nucleotide sequence: TGTGCCAGCAGCTTTGGGCTCCTTACAGGGACTGGGGCCAACGTCCTGACTTTC. Amino acids: CASSFGLLTGTGANVLTF.

There are many counts of this clonotype. The chain couples TRBV6-2 or TRBV6-3 to TRBJ2-1; D perhaps matches TRBD1 (6 bases). This CDR3 has 14 amino acids. Trimming removed 5 bases at V and 4 bases at J, with 12 bases between. Per germline, CDR1 MNHEY and CDR2 SVGEGT. This CDR3 reads CASSAGTSYNEQFF. CDR3 in DNA: TGTGCCAGCAGTGCCGGGACAAGTTACAATGAGCAGTTCTTC.

This clonotype has only a few counts. The chain links TRBV27 to TRBJ1-2, with D unresolved. The CDR3 is 11 residues long. V lost 6 bases to trimming and J lost 8 bases, with 10 bases between them. Germline CDR1 and CDR2: MNHEY and SMNVEV (reference sequence). CDR3 region: CASRGSVGYTF. CDR3 sequence (DNA): TGTGCCAGCAGGGGGTCAGTCGGCTACACCTTC.

J is TRBJ2-1 and V is TRBV18, with D perhaps TRBD2 (7 bases). There are 16 residues in the CDR3. Trimming took 6 bases from V and 5 from J, leaving 20 bases between them. Looked up from germline, CDR1 is KGHSH and CDR2 is LQKENI. CDR3 protein: CASSSWGREIHNEQFF. CDR3 coding DNA: TGTGCCAGCTCCTCGTGGGGGCGGGAGATTCACAATGAGCAGTTCTTC.

This clonotype was recorded many times. V is TRBV6-2 or TRBV6-3 and J is TRBJ1-1; 8 bases match TRBD1. The CDR3 loop spans 18 amino acids. In germline, CDR1 is MNHEY, CDR2 SVGEGT. J lost 3 bases, V lost 0 bases, and 12 bases had no gene match. The CDR3 sequence: CASSYSSSTGARYTEAFF. For the CDR3, the DNA is TGTGCCAGCAGTTACTCGTCGTCGACAGGGGCTCGATACACTGAAGCTTTCTTT.

In this sample, this clonotype turned up many times. The chain recombines TRBV28 with TRBJ1-1; TRBD1 matches 8 bases. Per germline, CDR1 MDHEN and CDR2 SYDVKM. There are 14 residues in the CDR3. Losses at the gene ends were 10 bases for V and 1 base for J; bases not matched to a gene: 8. The CDR3 here is CATLTGQGNTEAFF. The CDR3 region has the DNA TGTGCCACCCTAACCGGACAGGGGAACACTGAAGCTTTCTTT.

This chain links TRBV27 with TRBJ2-2; D ambiguous. CDR3 length: 13 residues. Looked up from germline, CDR1 is MNHEY and CDR2 is SMNVEV (reference sequence). V was pared by 1 base and J by 1 base, with 1 base between. This CDR3 reads CASSLLNTGELFF. The DNA for the CDR3 is TGTGCCAGCAGTTTATTGAACACCGGGGAGCTGTTTTTT.

The genes are TRBV19 and TRBJ2-2, with D hard to call. Trimming removed 2 bases from V and 4 bases from J, with 11 bases in between. The length of the CDR3 is 15 residues. CDR1 and CDR2 from the germline V gene are LNHDA and SQIVND (reference sequence). Here the CDR3 reads CASSIISSGTGELFF. The CDR3 DNA follows: TGTGCCAGTAGTATAATCTCCAGTGGCACCGGGGAGCTGTTTTTT.

In its sample, this clonotype was seen a few times. Given the absence of the conserved phenylalanine or tryptophan at the CDR3 end, a read error is likely. The V and J genes are TRBV3-1 and TRBJ1-2; D is undetermined. Germline CDR1 reads LGHDT; CDR2 reads YNNKEL (reference sequence). The CDR3 consists of 9 residues. V lost 10 bases and J lost 9, with 9 bases in between. The CDR3 here is CAIPPSYTL. The CDR3 bases are TGTGCCATCCCGCCTAGCTACACCCTC.

This clonotype was detected many times. This chain connects TRBV7-2 to TRBJ2-7; D is unclear. The CDR3 runs 14 residues. The V end lost 7 bases, the J end lost 6 bases, and 19 bases lay between the germline ends. Germline CDR1 reads SGHTA; CDR2 reads FQGNSA. CDR3 protein: CASNHGPPAGEQYF. The DNA for the CDR3 is TGTGCCAGCAACCATGGGCCGCCCGCTGGCGAGCAGTACTTC.

The chain combines TRBV2 with TRBJ2-5; TRBD2 matches at 7 bases. Germline V CDR1 and CDR2: SNHLY, FYNNEI. The CDR3 is made up of 15 amino acids. V gave up 4 bases and J gave up 0 bases; unmatched junction bases: 5. Here the CDR3 DNA reads TGTGCCAGCAGTGCCAGCGGGACGTACCAAGAGACCCAGTACTTC. This encodes CASSASGTYQETQYF.

The chain carries TRBV6-1 and TRBJ1-2; 7 positions agree with TRBD1. Germline CDR1 and CDR2: MNHNS and SASEGT. This CDR3 has 15 amino acids. Unmatched junction bases numbered 11, after V lost 7 bases and J lost 3 bases. The CDR3 DNA reads as TGTGCCAGCATCAACCGTGGGGGGACAGACTATGGCTACACCTTC. Protein sequence: CASINRGGTDYGYTF.

This clonotype has at least ten counts. This chain connects TRBV7-9 to TRBJ2-3; no definite D call. This CDR3 comprises 12 residues. From germline, CDR1 is SEHNR and CDR2 FQNEAQ (reference sequence). Deletions cut 4 bases from V and 4 bases from J, with 6 bases between. This CDR3 reads CASSSSPDTQYF. The DNA for the CDR3 is TGTGCCAGCAGCTCAAGTCCAGATACGCAGTATTTT.

In this sample, this clonotype turned up a few times. The rearrangement links TRBV6-5 to TRBJ2-5; 7 nucleotides match TRBD2. Germline CDR1 MNHEY, CDR2 SVGAGI. Germline trimming cut 8 bases from V and 4 bases from J; bases unmatched to any gene: 10. The CDR3 is made up of 14 amino acids. CDR3 sequence: CASSTGGSGETQYF. As DNA, the CDR3 is TGTGCCAGCTCAACGGGCGGGAGTGGAGAGACCCAGTACTTC.

The chain uses TRBV10-3 and TRBJ1-3; D may be TRBD1 (5 bases). This CDR3 has 16 residues. The germline V and J ends were trimmed by 4 bases and 1 base, with 14 bases remaining between them. CDR1 and CDR2 (germline): ENHRY, SYGVKD. The CDR3 is CAISVKQGGSGNTIYF. The DNA for the CDR3 is TGTGCCATCAGTGTGAAGCAGGGCGGATCTGGAAACACCATATATTTT.

Many counts were recorded for this clonotype. V gene TRBV7-2 combines with J gene TRBJ2-7, with D possibly called TRBD1 or TRBD2 (5 bases each). Germline values: CDR1 SGHTA, CDR2 FQGNSA. The CDR3 has 13 residues. Trimming left V 5 bases short and J 3 bases short, with 11 bases between. CDR3 protein: CASSLGPDYEQYF. The CDR3 bases are TGTGCCAGCAGCCTGGGACCAGACTACGAGCAGTACTTC.

In its sample, this clonotype was seen a few times. The chain couples TRBV27 to TRBJ1-4; 8 positions match TRBD1. J gave up 5 bases and V 0 bases, and 8 bases lay outside the gene matches. Germline assignment: CDR1 MNHEY and CDR2 SMNVEV (reference sequence). The CDR3 extends over 17 amino acids. CDR3 in DNA: TGTGCCAGCAGTTTATCCACCCGGACAGGGAAGAATGAAAAACTGTTTTTT. Protein product: CASSLSTRTGKNEKLFF.

This clonotype was seen many times. The chain carries TRBV5-1 and TRBJ1-1, with 8 bases identical to TRBD1. CDR1 and CDR2 (germline): SGHRS, YFSETQ. The CDR3 sequence is 15 residues long. The trim removed 1 base at V and 6 bases at J, leaving 8 bases unmatched. CDR3 DNA sequence: TGCGCCAGCAGCTTGTCCGCAGGGGGCGCCGCTGAAGCTTTCTTT. It is translated as CASSLSAGGAAEAFF.